Below are 24 T cell receptor beta chains sequenced from a single sample in a study of T cell responses to AZD1222 COVID-19 vaccine. TCRdb's copy holds only in-frame clones and misses some; the assay was immunoSEQ multiplex PCR. The profile shows 90,000 to 150,000 clones, more than 75% of them singletons. The sequences come from peripheral blood, collected on day 0 of AZD1222 vaccination. These receptors originate from an adult in good health.

This chain's CDR3 is CASSALSWPGENGYTF. In DNA, the CDR3 is TGTGCCAGCAGCGCCTTATCCTGGCCAGGGGAAAATGGCTACACCTTC. The genes are TRBV7-8 and TRBJ1-2; possible D gene TRBD1, 6 bases. V dropped 5 bases and J dropped 6 bases, with 22 bases sitting between them. Germline lookup yields CDR1 SGHVS and CDR2 FQNEAQ. The CDR3 has 16 residues.

This rearrangement joins TRBV30 to TRBJ1-6, with D tentatively TRBD1 (5 bases). Germline V CDR1 and CDR2: GTSNPN, SVGIG (reference sequence). The CDR3 loop spans 17 amino acids. Between the trimmed V and J ends, which lost 0 bases and 7 bases, there was a span of 19 bases. The CDR3 reads CAWSVRALIRGNSPLHF. For the CDR3, the DNA is TGTGCCTGGAGTGTACGGGCCTTGATCCGGGGGAATTCACCCCTCCACTTT.

This chain connects TRBV11-2 to TRBJ2-7; no definite D call. Deletions cut 3 bases from V and 6 bases from J, with 18 bases between. CDR3 size: 15 residues. CDR1 and CDR2 from the germline V gene are SGHAT and FQNNGV. CDR3 in DNA: TGTGCCAGCAGCTTTGTGACCGGTGGGTCGGGCGAGCAGTACTTC. Protein: CASSFVTGGSGEQYF.

The genes are TRBV6-2 or TRBV6-3 and TRBJ2-2; D ambiguous. Germline-derived CDR1 and CDR2 are MNHEY and SVGEGT. The CDR3 sequence is 12 residues long. V was shortened by 5 bases and J by 6 bases, with 7 bases between the two germline ends. The CDR3 reads CASSNFAGELFF. As DNA, the CDR3 is TGTGCCAGCAGTAATTTTGCCGGGGAGCTGTTTTTT.

The chain couples TRBV7-9 to TRBJ1-1; 7 bases are shared with TRBD1. The germline V gene has CDR1 SEHNR and CDR2 FQNEAQ (reference sequence). The junction had 8 bases not matched to a gene; V was cut back by 1 base and J by 3 bases. The CDR3 is made up of 16 amino acids. The CDR3 DNA reads as TGTGCCAGCAGCTTAGGGTACGGGACAGCCGACACTGAAGCTTTCTTT. This codes for CASSLGYGTADTEAFF.

V usage is TRBV15 and J usage is TRBJ2-1, with 9 bases identical to TRBD2. Trimming removed 9 bases from V and 0 bases from J; junction bases left unmatched: 15. CDR3 length equals 18 residues. Germline CDR1 is LNHNV and CDR2 is YYDKDF (reference sequence). CDR3 in amino acids: CATYSGLASLHSYNEQFF. The CDR3, as DNA: TGTGCCACGTATTCGGGACTAGCTTCTCTCCACTCCTACAATGAGCAGTTCTTC.

The chain has TRBV12-3 or TRBV12-4 and TRBJ1-5, with D hard to call. The CDR3 sequence is 11 residues long. V was clipped by 6 bases and J by 5 bases, with 5 bases between them. As DNA, the CDR3 is TGTGCCAGCAGCAGTGATCAGCCCCAGCATTTT. This sequence encodes CASSSDQPQHF.

The V call is TRBV6-5, the J call TRBJ2-1; possibly TRBD1 or TRBD2 for D (5 bases each). V was pared by 6 bases and J by 4 bases, with 10 bases between. This CDR3 spans 13 amino acids. The germline gives CDR1 MNHEY, CDR2 SVGAGI. DNA of the CDR3: TGTGCCAGCAGACGGGACCCTTACAATGAGCAGTTCTTC. Protein: CASRRDPYNEQFF.

This rearrangement joins TRBV7-9 to TRBJ2-5, with TRBD1 matching over 9 bases. The ends lost 2 bases at V and 5 bases at J; junction bases unmatched: 6. The CDR3 loop spans 15 amino acids. Germline V gives CDR1 SEHNR, CDR2 FQNEAQ (reference sequence). This CDR3 is CASSLTTGGGETQYF. CDR3 bases: TGTGCCAGCAGCTTAACAACAGGGGGCGGGGAGACCCAGTACTTC.

V and J are TRBV19 and TRBJ1-3; TRBD1 might be the D (6 bases). The length of the CDR3 is 16 residues. V gave up 5 bases and J gave up 0 bases, with 14 bases separating them. Germline V lookup: CDR1 LNHDA, CDR2 SQIVND (reference sequence). CDR3 DNA sequence: TGTGCCAGTAGTCCCCGGACAGACTACTCTGGAAACACCATATATTTT. Translated, it gives CASSPRTDYSGNTIYF.

The rearrangement links TRBV29-1 to TRBJ2-1; D gene uncertain. Trimming stripped 2 bases from V and 0 bases from J, with 8 bases between. This CDR3 is built from 14 residues. Germline CDR1 SQVTM, CDR2 ANQGSEA. The CDR3 nucleotides are TGCAGCGTTGAAAGGTACAGCTCCTACAATGAGCAGTTCTTC. Residues: CSVERYSSYNEQFF.

V usage is TRBV27 and J usage is TRBJ1-2; TRBD1 might be the D (5 bases). The ends were cut back, 5 bases at V and 8 bases at J, with 15 bases in the middle. The V gene's germline CDR1 is MNHEY and CDR2 SMNVEV (reference sequence). This CDR3 has 13 amino acids. The CDR3 loop reads CASSPAKGAGYTF. CDR3 nucleotide sequence: TGTGCCAGCAGTCCGGCGAAAGGGGCAGGCTACACCTTC.

This chain connects TRBV5-1 to TRBJ1-3; D is perhaps TRBD1 (5 bases). Germline CDR1 SGHRS, CDR2 YFSETQ. V shed 4 bases and J shed 2 bases, with 19 bases lying between them. The CDR3 runs 17 residues. The CDR3 region has the DNA TGCGCCAGCAGCCTGGGACTCCTATCGGCGACTGGAAACACCATATATTTT. Protein product: CASSLGLLSATGNTIYF.

This clone was recorded once. The genes are TRBV5-8 and TRBJ2-3; D may be TRBD2 (6 bases). The CDR3 has 18 residues. V was shortened by 1 base and J by 2 bases, with 20 bases between the two germline ends. Germline-derived CDR1 and CDR2 are SGHTS and YDEGEE. The CDR3 is CASSLRRGIDMNTDTQYF. CDR3 nucleotides: TGTGCCAGCAGCTTGCGTCGCGGGATCGATATGAACACAGATACGCAGTATTTT.

The rearrangement uses TRBV20-1 and TRBJ2-5; 8 positions agree with TRBD2. V trimming: 3 bases; J trimming: 4 bases; junction bases outside the gene matches: 10. The CDR3 extends over 15 amino acids. The germline V gene encodes CDR1 DFQATT and CDR2 SNEGSKA (reference sequence). The CDR3 bases are TGCAGTGCTAGTGTTAGCGGGACGTCCGGAGAGACCCAGTACTTC. It yields the protein CSASVSGTSGETQYF.

This chain connects TRBV7-9 to TRBJ2-2; D unclear. Trimming took 6 bases from V and 3 from J, leaving 11 bases between them. Per the germline V gene, CDR1 is SEHNR and CDR2 is FQNEAQ (reference sequence). This CDR3 region has 14 residues. CDR3 nucleotide sequence: TGTGCCAGCAGGGGCCCGTGGGACACCGGGGAGCTGTTTTTT. This gives the protein CASRGPWDTGELFF. The variable domain in full, completed from reference TRBV7-9 and TRBJ2-2, reads DTGVSQNPRHKITKRGQNVTFRCDPISEHNRLYWYRQTLGQGPEFLTYFQNEAQLEKSRLLSDRFSAERPKGSFSTLEIQRTEQGDSAMYLCASRGPWDTGELFFGEGSRLTVL.

The chain links TRBV25-1 to TRBJ1-3; 8 bases map to TRBD1. CDR3 length: 15 residues. CDR1 MGHDK and CDR2 SYGVNS come from the germline V gene. V was clipped by 2 bases and J by 3 bases; unmatched bases: 3. CDR3 loop: CASSEQGAGGNTIYF. The CDR3 DNA sequence: TGTGCCAGCAGTGAACAGGGGGCTGGTGGAAACACCATATATTTT.

The chain joins TRBV5-4 to TRBJ1-6; D unresolved. Trimming left V 0 bases short and J 3 bases short, with 10 bases between. The CDR3 contains 16 residues. Germline assignment: CDR1 SGHNT and CDR2 YYREEE (reference sequence). The CDR3 loop reads CASSLDLPSYNSPLHF. In DNA form, the CDR3 reads TGTGCCAGCAGCTTGGATCTTCCGAGCTATAATTCACCCCTCCACTTT.

This chain connects TRBV19 to TRBJ2-7; tentatively, D is TRBD1 (6 bases). Trimming removed 5 bases from V and 0 bases from J, with 11 bases in between. The CDR3 runs 14 residues. Germline V gene sequence: CDR1 LNHDA, CDR2 SQIVND (reference sequence). In DNA form, the CDR3 reads TGTGCCAGTAGTCAACGGGACAACTCCTACGAGCAGTACTTC. This codes for CASSQRDNSYEQYF.

This chain links TRBV30 with TRBJ2-5, with D perhaps TRBD1 (5 bases). V was shortened by 7 bases and J by 4 bases, with 16 bases between the two germline ends. The length of the CDR3 is 13 residues. Germline V gene lookup returns CDR1 GTSNPN and CDR2 SVGIG (reference sequence). The CDR3 sequence is CALKSGRAETQYF. CDR3 nucleotides: TGTGCCTTGAAGAGTGGCAGGGCAGAGACCCAGTACTTC.

The sample holds one count of this clone. The rearrangement uses TRBV7-8 and TRBJ2-7; 9 nucleotides agree with TRBD2. The CDR3 is 15 residues long. V was pared by 5 bases and J by 0 bases, with 5 bases of the junction left unmatched. Germline V gives CDR1 SGHVS, CDR2 FQNEAQ. CDR3 sequence: CASSKTSGASYEQYF. The CDR3 DNA sequence: TGTGCCAGCAGCAAGACTAGCGGAGCCTCCTACGAGCAGTACTTC.

The chain is built from TRBV19 and TRBJ1-4, with 7 nucleotides matching TRBD1. The CDR3 has 15 amino acids. The V gene end was trimmed by 6 bases and the J gene end by 7 bases; junction bases not matched to a gene: 11. Germline V lookup: CDR1 LNHDA, CDR2 SQIVND (reference sequence). CDR3 in DNA: TGTGCCAGTAGGGATCGGGGACAGCAGGGTGAAAAACTGTTTTTT. It translates to CASRDRGQQGEKLFF.

The J gene is TRBJ1-1, the V gene TRBV19; TRBD1 might be the D (5 bases). The CDR3 is 14 amino acids. Trimming left V 1 base short and J 2 bases short, with 8 bases between. CDR1 and CDR2 (germline): LNHDA, SQIVND (reference sequence). CDR3 sequence reads: CASSIGGGNTEAFF. The CDR3 DNA reads TGTGCCAGTAGTATAGGGGGCGGTAACACTGAAGCTTTCTTT.

V usage is TRBV5-5 and J usage is TRBJ2-7; D call uncertain. The CDR3 consists of 11 residues. Germline CDR1 and CDR2: SGHKS and YYEKEE (reference sequence). V was shortened by 4 bases and J by 3 bases, with 5 bases between the two germline ends. In DNA, the CDR3 is TGTGCCAGCAGCCCATTCTACGAGCAGTACTTC. Translating gives CASSPFYEQYF.